The TCR beta chain under discussion was sequenced for a study of cytomegalovirus exposure and HLA in healthy donors. A remark on this clone: No antigen is known for it.

Primers for the PCR totalled 60 Vbeta and 13 Jbeta. Produced via immunoSEQ multiplex PCR; TCRdb's table is partial and in-frame only. This table holds 95,000 to 110,000 clones, 60% to 85% found once. Whole-study results and caveats: Most TCR sequences proved rare, with some public TCRs found in many donors. In vitro assays verified that a few CMV-associated chains recognized CMV antigens specifically.

The CDR3 loop spans 17 amino acids. Trimming removed 4 bases from V and 0 bases from J; junction bases left unmatched: 7. Germline loops: CDR1 GTSNPN, CDR2 SVGIG (reference sequence). The clonotype comes from a woman aged 18-29 years in good health and CMV-seropositive. V and J are TRBV30 and TRBJ2-6; 9 nucleotides agree with TRBD1. Sequenced input: PBMCs. The DNA of the CDR3 is TGTGCCTGGAAAACCACAGGGGGCCACTCTGGGGCCAACGTCCTGACTTTC. Its translation: CAWKTTGGHSGANVLTF.